These 28 T cell receptor beta chains were sequenced from one sample in a study of metastatic and nonmetastatic thyroid tumors. Each patient came to thyroid surgery without any prior treatment (of any kind). With MiXCR, TCRdb called clones anew from the PCR reads. The sample records 25,000 to 30,000 clones, over 20% being singletons. Sequenced material: blood. The source of these receptors is a female donor with papillary thyroid cancer or a benign thyroid nodule (not recorded which). Some clones in this sample may be carry-over from other donors' samples.

This clone was seen more than once but under ten times. A much bigger clone sits one base away, suggesting this may be a read error. The rearrangement joins TRBV2 to TRBJ1-2; perhaps TRBD1 as D (6 bases). V was shortened by 7 bases and J by 4 bases, with 19 bases between the two germline ends. CDR3 size: 15 residues. Germline loops: CDR1 SNHLY, CDR2 FYNNEI. CDR3 sequence reads: CASIPPVRGAYGYTF. The CDR3 coding sequence is TGTGCCAGCATCCCCCCGGTGAGGGGGGCCTATGGCTACACCTTC.

The CDR3 is CASIPLDRSSTDTQYF. In DNA, the CDR3 is TGTGCCAGCATTCCCCTGGACAGGAGCAGCACAGATACGCAGTATTTT. The chain joins TRBV2 to TRBJ2-3, with 7 positions matching TRBD1. The CDR3 covers 16 residues. Trimming at V came to 7 bases and at J to 0 bases, leaving 10 bases not matched to a gene. The germline V gene encodes CDR1 SNHLY and CDR2 FYNNEI.

By share, this clone counts as medium-sized. The chain couples TRBV6-4 to TRBJ2-3; 10 bases are shared with TRBD2. The trim removed 3 bases at V and 2 bases at J, leaving 2 bases unmatched. Germline V gene lookup returns CDR1 MRHNA and CDR2 SNTAGT. The CDR3 totals 15 residues. The CDR3, as DNA: TGTGCCAGCAGTGAGGGGACTAGCGACACAGATACGCAGTATTTT. Translating gives CASSEGTSDTDTQYF.

As concerns this clone: Lacking the conserved final phenylalanine or tryptophan, this CDR3 likely reflects a read error. The chain has TRBV11-1 and TRBJ2-1; TRBD2 matches at 8 bases. Per the germline V gene, CDR1 is SGHAT and CDR2 is FQDESV (reference sequence). The CDR3 is made up of 18 amino acids. The CDR3 DNA reads TGCGCCAGCAGCCTAATCGGCGGGAGGACCCCCGTGGGGAATGAGCAGTTCCTC. Protein sequence: CASSLIGGRTPVGNEQFL.

In this sample, this clone turned up a few times. The rearrangement links TRBV28 to TRBJ2-3; D is ambiguous. The ends were cut back, 6 bases at V and 3 bases at J, with 16 bases in the middle. Germline V gene sequence: CDR1 MDHEN, CDR2 SYDVKM. The length of the CDR3 is 15 residues. The chain's CDR3 is CASSPLTGLTDTQYF. The CDR3 nucleotides are TGTGCCAGCAGCCCCCTGACCGGATTGACAGATACGCAGTATTTT.

The chain is built from TRBV20-1 and TRBJ2-1; 8 positions match TRBD2. Trimming cost V 3 bases and J 9 bases; bases outside gene matches: 10. Germline V gene lookup returns CDR1 DFQATT and CDR2 SNEGSKA (reference sequence). The CDR3 is 14 amino acids. CDR3: CSASSGTRRVEQFF. The CDR3 DNA sequence: TGCAGTGCTAGCAGCGGGACTAGAAGGGTTGAGCAGTTCTTC.

The chain has TRBV7-9 and TRBJ1-1; D remains ambiguous. The V end lost 4 bases, the J end lost 4 bases, and 7 bases lay between the germline ends. Germline V lookup: CDR1 SEHNR, CDR2 FQNEAQ (reference sequence). The CDR3 contains 12 residues. CDR3 loop: CASSYKGTEAFF. The DNA for the CDR3 is TGTGCCAGCAGCTACAAAGGCACTGAAGCTTTCTTT.

The gene calls are TRBV5-1 and TRBJ2-3, with a possible D match to TRBD1 (5 bases). The CDR3 extends over 14 amino acids. Trimming took off 6 bases at V and 3 bases at J, with 14 bases between the two ends. The germline V gene encodes CDR1 SGHRS and CDR2 YFSETQ. The chain's CDR3 is CASTSGQGTDTQYF. The CDR3 DNA reads as TGCGCCAGCACCAGTGGGCAGGGAACAGATACGCAGTATTTT.

V usage is TRBV20-1 and J usage is TRBJ2-7; D gene uncertain. V was clipped by 1 base and J by 2 bases, with 6 bases between them. From germline, CDR1 is DFQATT and CDR2 SNEGSKA (reference sequence). The CDR3 is 12 residues long. The CDR3: CSARGNTYEQYF. The CDR3 coding sequence is TGCAGTGCTAGAGGAAACACCTACGAGCAGTACTTC.

This clone counts as large (0.1 to 1%). The chain combines TRBV6-6 with TRBJ2-1, with a tentative D call TRBD1 (5 bases). The V and J ends lost 2 bases and 2 bases respectively, with 7 bases between them. The length of the CDR3 is 14 residues. Germline CDR1 MNHNY, CDR2 SVGAGI (reference sequence). The CDR3 reads CASSYQGAYNEQFF. The CDR3 bases are TGTGCCAGCAGTTACCAGGGCGCCTACAATGAGCAGTTCTTC.

J is TRBJ2-3 and V is TRBV30; no reliable D call. The ends were cut back, 1 base at V and 10 bases at J, with 9 bases in the middle. The CDR3 length is 11 residues. Looked up from germline, CDR1 is GTSNPN and CDR2 is SVGIG (reference sequence). Written as DNA, the CDR3 is TGTGCCTGGAGTGGAATCGTTGCGCAGTATTTT. This gives the protein CAWSGIVAQYF. Variable domain in full (rest from reference TRBV30 and TRBJ2-3): SQTIHQWPATLVQPVGSPLSLECTVEGTSNPNLYWYRQAAGRGLQLLFYSVGIGQISSEVPQNLSASRPQDRQFILSSKKLLLSDSGFYLCAWSGIVAQYFGPGTRLTVL.

The V and J genes are TRBV5-1 and TRBJ2-1; 9 bases match TRBD1. V lost 2 bases, J lost 6 bases, and 3 bases stayed unmatched. CDR1 is SGHRS and CDR2 is YFSETQ in the germline V gene. The CDR3 totals 14 residues. The CDR3 nucleotides are TGCGCCAGCAGCTTCCCGGACAGGGGCAATGAGCAGTTCTTC. This encodes CASSFPDRGNEQFF.

The rearrangement uses TRBV6-2 or TRBV6-3 and TRBJ2-7; 8 positions agree with TRBD2. Germline values: CDR1 MNHEY, CDR2 SVGEGT. With V trimmed by 5 bases and J by 1 base, 22 bases remained unmatched. The CDR3 totals 20 residues. The DNA for the CDR3 is TGTGCCAGCAGTCATTTGAAGGGAGGGAGAGGTAGCGGGAATTCCTACGAGCAGTACTTC. Protein: CASSHLKGGRGSGNSYEQYF.

The genes are TRBV19 and TRBJ1-5; 8 bases are a match to TRBD1. The CDR3 is made up of 18 amino acids. J was trimmed by 2 bases and V by 6 bases; bases with no gene match: 15. Per the germline V gene, CDR1 is LNHDA and CDR2 is SQIVND (reference sequence). The CDR3 is CASRRDRTGTNCNQPQHF. The CDR3 nucleotides read TGTGCCAGTAGGAGAGATCGGACAGGGACTAACTGCAATCAGCCCCAGCATTTT.

The CDR3 sequence: CASSPSSGTGRGEQYF. CDR3 bases: TGTGCCAGCTCACCATCATCCGGGACAGGGCGAGGTGAGCAGTACTTC. This chain links TRBV18 with TRBJ2-7, with 9 positions matching TRBD1. The CDR3 length is 16 residues. Germline CDR1 KGHSH, CDR2 LQKENI. Losses at the gene ends were 2 bases for V and 7 bases for J; bases not matched to a gene: 12.

This clone occurred many times. This chain joins TRBV20-1 and TRBJ1-3; no definite D call. This CDR3 comprises 13 residues. CDR1 DFQATT and CDR2 SNEGSKA come from the germline V gene (reference sequence). Deletions cut 5 bases from V and 1 base from J, with 9 bases between. CDR3 DNA: TGCAGTGCTCCTGTGGAGTCTGGAAACACCATATATTTT. It yields the protein CSAPVESGNTIYF.

This clone turned up a few times. V and J are TRBV6-1 and TRBJ1-4; D is unresolved. The germline V gene has CDR1 MNHNS and CDR2 SASEGT. V dropped 3 bases and J dropped 2 bases, with 7 bases sitting between them. The CDR3 spans 14 residues. The CDR3 sequence is CASSDAVTNEKLFF. CDR3 sequence (DNA): TGTGCCAGCAGTGACGCAGTCACTAATGAAAAACTGTTTTTT.

This chain connects TRBV7-3 to TRBJ2-3; perhaps D is TRBD1 or TRBD2 (5 bases each). This CDR3 comprises 15 residues. V was pared by 4 bases and J by 3 bases, with 14 bases between. Germline V gene lookup returns CDR1 SGHTA and CDR2 FQGTGA. Here the CDR3 reads CASSSRGGGTDTQYF. CDR3 DNA: TGTGCCAGCAGCTCTCGGGGTGGGGGAACAGATACGCAGTATTTT.

J is TRBJ2-7 and V is TRBV20-1; D unresolved. The germline CDR1 and CDR2 sequences are DFQATT and SNEGSKA (reference sequence). The germline V and J ends were trimmed by 7 bases and 2 bases, with 15 bases remaining between them. This CDR3 comprises 13 residues. The CDR3 nucleotides read TGCAGTGTAGGTGGCGACTTGACCTACGAGCAGTACTTC. Protein sequence: CSVGGDLTYEQYF.

This clone was found many times. The chain carries TRBV10-3 and TRBJ2-7, with D tentatively TRBD1 (6 bases). The ends were cut back, 3 bases at V and 5 bases at J, with 14 bases in the middle. The CDR3 runs 14 residues. Germline lookup yields CDR1 ENHRY and CDR2 SYGVKD. Here the CDR3 reads CAISDGTGRDEQYF. The CDR3 DNA reads TGTGCCATCAGTGACGGTACAGGGCGCGACGAGCAGTACTTC.

Many counts were recorded for this clone. The chain couples TRBV2 to TRBJ1-5; no firm D call. The CDR3 totals 12 residues. Per germline, CDR1 SNHLY and CDR2 FYNNEI. Trimming took 8 bases from V and 4 from J, leaving 9 bases between them. The CDR3 loop is CASAGSNQPQHF. The CDR3, as DNA: TGTGCCAGCGCCGGGAGTAATCAGCCCCAGCATTTT.

This clone was counted only a few times. Different DNA sequences within this sample yield the same CDR3. The CDR3 coding sequence is TGTGCCAGCAGTCCCGAAGGTCCAAGCGGAGGGCAGGGCGTCTACGAGCAGTACTTC. Translating it yields CASSPEGPSGGQGVYEQYF. The genes are TRBV28 and TRBJ2-7; a possible D gene is TRBD2 (6 bases). This CDR3 region has 19 residues. V lost 5 bases, J lost 3 bases, and 29 bases lay in between. Germline lookup yields CDR1 MDHEN and CDR2 SYDVKM.

The chain couples TRBV28 to TRBJ2-7; D uncertain. CDR1 is MDHEN and CDR2 is SYDVKM in the germline V gene. The CDR3 totals 10 residues. V lost 8 bases to trimming and J lost 7 bases, with 9 bases between them. The CDR3: CASLTREQYF. CDR3 in DNA: TGTGCCAGCCTAACCCGGGAGCAGTACTTC.

This chain links TRBV29-1 with TRBJ1-4; 7 bases align to TRBD1. This CDR3 contains 11 residues. Per the germline V gene, CDR1 is SQVTM and CDR2 is ANQGSEA. J lost 12 bases, V lost 7 bases, and 8 bases had no gene match. CDR3 DNA sequence: TGCAGCGCCGGAGACACAGGGGAACTGTTTTTT. Protein product: CSAGDTGELFF.

This clone was counted at least ten times. The chain carries TRBV27 and TRBJ2-7; a possible D gene is TRBD2 (6 bases). The germline V and J ends were trimmed by 8 bases and 3 bases, with 23 bases remaining between them. This CDR3 has 16 residues. CDR1 is MNHEY and CDR2 is SMNVEV in the germline V gene (reference sequence). The CDR3 spells CASAALGGIKFYEQYF. The CDR3 region has the DNA TGTGCCAGCGCTGCCCTCGGGGGAATTAAGTTCTACGAGCAGTACTTC.

In this sample, this clone turned up many times. The rearrangement uses TRBV6-6 and TRBJ2-3; D call uncertain. V lost 0 bases and J 3 bases, leaving 4 bases between the germline ends. In germline, CDR1 is MNHNY, CDR2 SVGAGI (reference sequence). This CDR3 spans 13 amino acids. Here the CDR3 reads CASSYSTTDTQYF. The CDR3 region has the DNA TGTGCCAGCAGTTACTCGACTACAGATACGCAGTATTTT.

The chain combines TRBV30 with TRBJ2-2; D ambiguous. CDR1 is GTSNPN and CDR2 is SVGIG in the germline V gene (reference sequence). The CDR3 has 11 residues. V lost 7 bases, J lost 6 bases, and 9 bases lay in between. Here the CDR3 reads CAFTSAGELFF. Written as DNA, the CDR3 is TGTGCCTTCACCTCGGCCGGGGAGCTGTTTTTT.

This clone was detected many times. The chain has TRBV4-3 and TRBJ2-7; D remains unclear. The CDR3 runs 14 residues. The V gene's germline CDR1 is LGHNA and CDR2 YSLEER. The germline V and J ends were trimmed by 4 bases and 5 bases, with 15 bases remaining between them. CDR3 residues: CASSRDLYRHEQYF. CDR3 DNA: TGCGCCAGCAGCCGAGACTTATATAGGCACGAGCAGTACTTC.